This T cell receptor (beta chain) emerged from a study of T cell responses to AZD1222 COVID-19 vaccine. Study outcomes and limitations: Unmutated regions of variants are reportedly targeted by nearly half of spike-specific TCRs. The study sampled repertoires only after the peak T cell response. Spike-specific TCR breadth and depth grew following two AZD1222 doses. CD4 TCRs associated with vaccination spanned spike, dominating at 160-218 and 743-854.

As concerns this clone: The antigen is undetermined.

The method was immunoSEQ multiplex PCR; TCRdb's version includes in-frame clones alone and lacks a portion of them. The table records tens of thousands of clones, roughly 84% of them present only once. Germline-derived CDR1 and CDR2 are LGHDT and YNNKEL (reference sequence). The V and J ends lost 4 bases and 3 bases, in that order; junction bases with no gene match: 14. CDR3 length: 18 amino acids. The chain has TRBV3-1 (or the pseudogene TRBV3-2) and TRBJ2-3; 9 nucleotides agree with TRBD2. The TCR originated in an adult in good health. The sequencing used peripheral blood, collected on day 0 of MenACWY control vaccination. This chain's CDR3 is CASSPFGRGGGLTDTQYF. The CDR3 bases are TGTGCCAGCAGCCCCTTCGGGCGGGGGGGCGGTTTGACAGATACGCAGTATTTT.